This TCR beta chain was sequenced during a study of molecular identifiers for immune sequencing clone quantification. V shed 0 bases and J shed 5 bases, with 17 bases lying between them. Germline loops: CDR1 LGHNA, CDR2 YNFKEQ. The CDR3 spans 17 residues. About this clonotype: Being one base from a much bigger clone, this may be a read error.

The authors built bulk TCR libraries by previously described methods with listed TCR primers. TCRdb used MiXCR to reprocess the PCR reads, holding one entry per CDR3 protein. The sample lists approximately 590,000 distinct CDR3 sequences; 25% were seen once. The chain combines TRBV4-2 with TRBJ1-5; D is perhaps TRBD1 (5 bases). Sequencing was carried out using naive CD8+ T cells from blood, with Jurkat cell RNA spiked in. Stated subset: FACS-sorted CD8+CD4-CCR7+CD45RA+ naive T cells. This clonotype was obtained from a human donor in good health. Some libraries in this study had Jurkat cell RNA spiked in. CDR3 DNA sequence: TGTGCCAGCAGCCAAGAGGTTCAGGGAACTGGCGATCAGCCCCAGCATTTT. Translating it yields CASSQEVQGTGDQPQHF.